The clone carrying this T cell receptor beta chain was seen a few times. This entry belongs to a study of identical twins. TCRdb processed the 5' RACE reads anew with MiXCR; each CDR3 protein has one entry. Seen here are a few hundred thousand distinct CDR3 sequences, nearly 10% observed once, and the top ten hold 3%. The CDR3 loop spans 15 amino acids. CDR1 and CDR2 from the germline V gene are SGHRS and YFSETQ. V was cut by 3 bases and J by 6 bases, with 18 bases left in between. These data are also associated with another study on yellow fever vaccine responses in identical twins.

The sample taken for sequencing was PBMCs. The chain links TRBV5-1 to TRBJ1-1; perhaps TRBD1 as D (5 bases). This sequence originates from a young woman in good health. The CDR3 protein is CASSSGDNLGPEAFF. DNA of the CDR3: TGCGCCAGCAGCTCGGGGGATAACTTAGGACCTGAAGCTTTCTTT.